The present entry profiles one T cell receptor (beta chain) with its context. Original data processing: Scientists estimated how many nucleated cells there were by amplifying reference gene primers. The data were produced by immunoSEQ multiplex PCR, yet TCRdb's version contains in-frame clones alone and is incomplete. V and J calls and clone size come straight from that table; D and trimming were deduced from the DNA. The table shows roughly 200,000 clones, with about 90% occurring only once. This entry belongs to a study of blood T cell repertoires in COVID-19. About the research overall: Researchers got acute and convalescent COVID-19 samples from the United States, Italy and Spain.

Germline V gene data show CDR1 as SGHRS and CDR2 as YFSETQ. This CDR3 spans 13 amino acids. V dropped 5 bases and J dropped 7; count of bases not matched to a gene: 8. The origin of this receptor is a man aged 50-60 years with acute or convalescent COVID-19. The chain couples TRBV5-1 to TRBJ1-1; TRBD1 matches at 7 bases. The sequenced sample consisted of peripheral blood. The CDR3 loop reads CASSFHGTDEAFF. In DNA, the CDR3 is TGCGCCAGCAGTTTTCACGGGACAGATGAAGCTTTCTTT.